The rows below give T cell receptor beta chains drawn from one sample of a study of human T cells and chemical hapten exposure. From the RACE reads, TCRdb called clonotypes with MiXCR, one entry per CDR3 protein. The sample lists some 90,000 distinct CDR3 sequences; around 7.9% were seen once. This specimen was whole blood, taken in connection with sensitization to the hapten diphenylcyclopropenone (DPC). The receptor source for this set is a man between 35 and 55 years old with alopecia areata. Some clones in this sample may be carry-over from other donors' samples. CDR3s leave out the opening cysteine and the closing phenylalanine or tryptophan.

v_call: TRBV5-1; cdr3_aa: ASSLRTPPGLGSPLH
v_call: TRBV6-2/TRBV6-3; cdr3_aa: ASSQGGYSNQPQH
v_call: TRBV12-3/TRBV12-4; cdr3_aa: ASSTLQGNEQF
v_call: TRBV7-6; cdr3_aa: ASSFSASHTEAF
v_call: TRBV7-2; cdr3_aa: ASSQDGSYGYT
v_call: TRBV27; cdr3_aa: ASSPQTGGTEAF
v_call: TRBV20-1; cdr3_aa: SARDKGITNEKLF
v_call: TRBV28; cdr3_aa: ASRADDGAYNSPLH
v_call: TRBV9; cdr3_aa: ASSDRQGQETQY
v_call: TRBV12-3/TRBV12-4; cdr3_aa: ASSLGQGNSPLH
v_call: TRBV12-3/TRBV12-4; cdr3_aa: ASSFGRVNTEAF
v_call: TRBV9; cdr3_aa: ASSPRTLSTGELF
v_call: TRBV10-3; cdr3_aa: AISLAGDRDTQY
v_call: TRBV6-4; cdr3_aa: ASSEGAWTDTQY
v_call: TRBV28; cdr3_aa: ASLTSGKYEQY
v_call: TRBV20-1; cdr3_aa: SALFRGEQY
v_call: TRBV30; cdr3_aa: AWRDGTVMNTEAF
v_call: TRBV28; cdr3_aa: ASSAFTSGIGADTQY
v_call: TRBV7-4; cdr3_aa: ASSLDRNSNQPQH
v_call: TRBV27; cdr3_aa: ASSLSRPHHEQY
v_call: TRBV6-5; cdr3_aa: ASSYSRIIQETQY
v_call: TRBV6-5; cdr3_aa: ASSYSMGRDTEAF
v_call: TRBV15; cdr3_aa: ATSSKGNEQF
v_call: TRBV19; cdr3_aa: ARRPLQGRDSNQPQH
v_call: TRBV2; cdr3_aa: ASSAGLTNEQF
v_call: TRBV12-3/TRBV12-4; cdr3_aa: ASSSQGRGYYEQY
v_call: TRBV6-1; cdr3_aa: ASSRTPGLGTDTQY
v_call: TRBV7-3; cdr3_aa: ASSLFGGRPDTDTQY
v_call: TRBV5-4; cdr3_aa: ASSLSLLRDNEQF
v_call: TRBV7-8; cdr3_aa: ASSLMKRANTEAF
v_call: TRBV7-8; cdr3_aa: ASSLGGLAPYQETQY
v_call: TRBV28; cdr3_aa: ASSSGGVLGKSY
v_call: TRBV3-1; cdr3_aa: ASSPTGGVTEAF
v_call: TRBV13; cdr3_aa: ASSLDLSTDTQY
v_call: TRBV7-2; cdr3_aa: ASSLTKTYEQY
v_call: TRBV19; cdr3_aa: ASSSGHRRGDTQY
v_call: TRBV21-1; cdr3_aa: ASSKGQGETQY
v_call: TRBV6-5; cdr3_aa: ASKSGGWTQY
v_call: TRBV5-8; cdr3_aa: ASSGFDEQF
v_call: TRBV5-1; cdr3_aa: ASSDDTSGNTIY
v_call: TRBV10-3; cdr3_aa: AIRGIAGAPEQY
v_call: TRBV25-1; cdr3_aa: ASSEYFGQTNTEAF
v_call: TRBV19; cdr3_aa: ASSALGLATGANVLT
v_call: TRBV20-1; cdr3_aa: SARDRPYEQY
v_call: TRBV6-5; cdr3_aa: ASSYPTSGSTDTQY
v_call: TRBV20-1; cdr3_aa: SARDPYNSPLH
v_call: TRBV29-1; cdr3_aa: SVRYGSDTEAF
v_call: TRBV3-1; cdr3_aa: ASSQDSTTALQETQY
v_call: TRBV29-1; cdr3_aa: SAPDSKGNEQF
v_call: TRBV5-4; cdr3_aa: ASSRGLPNTGELF
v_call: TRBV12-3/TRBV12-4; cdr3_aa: ASSAASGRENTGELF